This T cell receptor beta chain was captured in a study of beta chain features in type 1 diabetes. Based on CD45RO/CCR7/CD25/CD127/CD95/CD27, CD4+ regulatory, stem cell-like memory, naive and central memory cells were sorted. In germline, CDR1 is SGHDN, CDR2 FVKESK. The CDR3 consists of 16 residues. Trimming stripped 2 bases from V and 5 bases from J, with 18 bases between. The isolated RNA, all of it, was reverse transcribed, so expressed TCRB transcripts were what got sequenced. Assay: immunoSEQ multiplex PCR; the TCRdb copy retains only in-frame clones and omits some. The repertoire consists of around 150,000 clones, with roughly 8% occurring once and the leading ten covering approximately 0.56%. Study results and caveats: Type 1 diabetes patients had TCRB CDR3s that were shorter (moderately but significantly so) in all four CD4+ subsets. Within patients, naive, central memory and Treg TCRB repertoires seemed more similar than within healthy donors.

This clone has more than one count but fewer than ten. Its antigen is as yet unknown. The sequenced sample consisted of central memory CD4+ T cells from blood. This clonotype was sampled from a woman between 18 and 29 years old with type 1 diabetes. The rearrangement uses TRBV14 and TRBJ1-1; perhaps TRBD1 as D (6 bases). Here the CDR3 reads CASSQQQGQWNTEAFF. CDR3 bases: TGTGCCAGCAGCCAACAGCAAGGACAGTGGAATACTGAAGCTTTCTTT.